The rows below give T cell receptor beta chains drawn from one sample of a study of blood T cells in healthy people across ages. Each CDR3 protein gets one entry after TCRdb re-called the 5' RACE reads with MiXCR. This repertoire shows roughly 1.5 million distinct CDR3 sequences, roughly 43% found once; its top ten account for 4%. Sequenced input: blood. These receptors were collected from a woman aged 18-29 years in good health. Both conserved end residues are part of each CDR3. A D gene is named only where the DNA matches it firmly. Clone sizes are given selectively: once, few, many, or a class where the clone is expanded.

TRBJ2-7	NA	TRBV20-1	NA	CSAKAPSYEQYF	TGCAGTGCTAAGGCCCCCTCCTACGAGCAGTACTTC
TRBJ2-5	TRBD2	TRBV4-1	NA	CASSRKRGQETQYF	TGCGCCAGCAGCCGTAAGCGGGGCCAAGAGACCCAGTACTTC
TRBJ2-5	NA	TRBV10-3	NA	CAISEQGPPSHTQYF	TGTGCCATCAGTGAACAGGGCCCCCCGTCGCACACCCAGTACTTC
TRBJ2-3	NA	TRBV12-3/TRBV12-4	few	CASKIPGPITDTQYF	TGTGCCAGCAAAATACCGGGACCTATCACAGATACGCAGTATTTT
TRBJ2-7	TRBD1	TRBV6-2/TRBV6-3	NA	CASRTRLRGQGNSYEQYF	TGTGCCAGCAGGACACGCCTTCGGGGACAGGGGAACTCCTACGAGCAGTACTTC
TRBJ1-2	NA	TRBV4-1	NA	CASSQGGGDNYGYTF	TGCGCCAGCAGCCAGGGGGGTGGGGATAACTATGGCTACACCTTC
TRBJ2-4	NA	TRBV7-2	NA	CASSLAPGNIQYF	TGTGCCAGCAGCTTAGCGCCGGGAAACATTCAGTACTTC
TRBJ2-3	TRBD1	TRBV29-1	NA	CSVVGQGGNTQYF	TGCAGCGTTGTGGGACAGGGGGGGAATACGCAGTATTTT
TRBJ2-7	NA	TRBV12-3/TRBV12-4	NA	CASTIYRYEQYF	TGTGCCAGCACCATATACCGATATGAGCAGTACTTC
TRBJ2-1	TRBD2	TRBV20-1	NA	CSARRTSGGLSEQFF	TGCAGTGCTAGACGGACTAGCGGGGGGTTGAGTGAGCAGTTCTTC
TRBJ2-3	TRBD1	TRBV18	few	CASSPTGDSDTQYF	TGTGCCAGCTCACCGACAGGGGACTCCGATACGCAGTATTTT
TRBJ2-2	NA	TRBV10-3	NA	CAIGRSNTGELFF	TGTGCCATCGGCCGATCGAACACCGGGGAGCTGTTTTTT
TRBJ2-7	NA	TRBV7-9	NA	CVSSSRDFSYEQYF	TGTGTCAGCAGCTCCCGGGACTTTTCCTACGAGCAGTACTTC
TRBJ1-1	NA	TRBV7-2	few	CASRARDGMNTEAFF	TGTGCCAGCAGGGCCCGGGACGGAATGAACACTGAAGCTTTCTTT
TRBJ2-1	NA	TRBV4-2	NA	CASSHETMRGQFF	TGTGCCAGCAGCCACGAAACTATGCGTGGGCAGTTCTTC
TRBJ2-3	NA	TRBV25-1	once	CASSDPSRTDTQYF	TGTGCCAGCAGTGACCCCTCTCGGACAGATACGCAGTATTTT
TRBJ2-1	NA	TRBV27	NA	CAGSLGGNEQFF	TGTGCCGGCAGTTTAGGGGGAAATGAGCAGTTCTTC
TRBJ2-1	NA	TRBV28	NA	CASSLLDRTYNEQFF	TGTGCCAGCAGTTTACTGGACCGCACCTACAATGAGCAGTTCTTC
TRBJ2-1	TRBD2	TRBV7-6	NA	CASSLGSGGPINEQFF	TGTGCCAGCAGCTTAGGGTCGGGAGGGCCTATTAATGAGCAGTTCTTC
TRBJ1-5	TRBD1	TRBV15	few	CATSGDRMNQPQHF	TGTGCCACCAGCGGGGACAGGATGAATCAGCCCCAGCATTTT
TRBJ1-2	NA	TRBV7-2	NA	CASSLAGGGGSYGYTF	TGTGCCAGCAGCTTAGCGGGCGGAGGGGGAAGCTATGGCTACACCTTC
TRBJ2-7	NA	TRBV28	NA	CASSAGSRRARGYEQYF	TGTGCCAGCAGTGCCGGCTCCAGGAGAGCCAGGGGCTACGAGCAGTACTTC
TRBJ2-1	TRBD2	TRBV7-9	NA	CASRSNPRGGQDNEQFF	TGTGCCAGCAGATCTAACCCGCGGGGGGGTCAAGACAATGAGCAGTTCTTC
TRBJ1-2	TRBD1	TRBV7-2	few	CASRLQGARDYGYTF	TGTGCCAGCAGACTACAGGGGGCTAGGGACTATGGCTACACCTTC
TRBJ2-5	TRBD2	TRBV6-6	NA	CASEGTSGRTKWETQYF	TGTGCCAGCGAGGGGACTAGCGGGAGGACAAAGTGGGAGACCCAGTACTTC
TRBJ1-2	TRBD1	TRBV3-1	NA	CASSQARGQGWNGYTF	TGTGCCAGCAGCCAAGCCAGGGGGCAAGGGTGGAATGGCTACACCTTC
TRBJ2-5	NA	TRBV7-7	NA	CASSRGGPDEQYF	TGTGCTAGCAGTCGAGGAGGCCCAGATGAGCAGTACTTC
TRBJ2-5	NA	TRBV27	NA	CASSPPFGGGETQYF	TGTGCCAGCAGTCCCCCATTCGGTGGCGGAGAGACTCAGTACTTC
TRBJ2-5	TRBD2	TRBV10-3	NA	CAISEARLAGQETQYF	TGTGCCATCAGTGAGGCTAGACTAGCGGGACAAGAGACCCAGTACTTC
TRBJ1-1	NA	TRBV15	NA	CATSSGEGEAFF	TGTGCCACCAGCAGTGGAGAAGGTGAGGCTTTCTTT
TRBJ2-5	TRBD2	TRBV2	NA	CASSASGGGETQYF	TGTGCCAGCAGTGCTAGCGGTGGGGGAGAGACCCAGTACTTC
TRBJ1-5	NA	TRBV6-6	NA	CASSTRVSNQPQHF	TGTGCCAGCTCAACCAGGGTGAGCAATCAGCCCCAGCATTTT
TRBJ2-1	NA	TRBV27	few	CASSLGGSYEQFF	TGTGCCAGCAGTTTAGGGGGCTCCTACGAGCAGTTCTTC
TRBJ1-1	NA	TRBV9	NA	CASSDEGIMGTEAFF	TGTGCCAGCAGCGATGAGGGAATCATGGGCACTGAAGCTTTCTTT
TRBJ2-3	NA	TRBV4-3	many	CASSQEGSTDTQYF	TGCGCCAGCAGCCAAGAGGGCAGCACAGATACGCAGTATTTT
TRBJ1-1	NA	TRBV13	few	CASSIKGDTEAFF	TGTGCCAGCAGCATAAAAGGGGACACTGAAGCTTTCTTT
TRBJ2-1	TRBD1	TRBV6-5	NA	CASRRISRGTYNEQFF	TGTGCCAGCAGGAGAATTTCCAGGGGGACCTACAATGAGCAGTTCTTC
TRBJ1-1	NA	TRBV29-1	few	CSVSGRGTEAFF	TGCAGCGTGTCAGGGAGGGGCACTGAAGCTTTCTTT
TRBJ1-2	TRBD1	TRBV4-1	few	CASSQDGNRGGHGYTF	TGCGCCAGCAGCCAAGACGGGAACAGGGGCGGGCATGGCTACACCTTC
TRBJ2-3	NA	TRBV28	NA	CASSTILADTQYF	TGTGCCAGCAGTACTATACTTGCTGATACGCAGTATTTT
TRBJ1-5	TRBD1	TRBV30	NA	CAWSAGTGNQPQHF	TGTGCCTGGAGTGCCGGGACAGGGAATCAGCCCCAGCATTTT
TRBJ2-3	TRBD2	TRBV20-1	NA	CSASPPLAGTDTQYF	TGCAGTGCTAGCCCCCCGCTAGCGGGCACAGATACGCAGTATTTT
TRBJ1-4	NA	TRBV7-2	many	CASAPNREKLFF	TGTGCCAGCGCCCCCAACCGCGAAAAACTGTTTTTT
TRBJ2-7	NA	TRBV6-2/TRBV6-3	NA	CASRRGVYEQYF	TGTGCCAGCAGACGAGGGGTCTACGAGCAGTACTTC
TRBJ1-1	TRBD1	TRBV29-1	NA	CSARLDRGQTEAFF	TGCAGCGCACGTCTGGACAGGGGGCAAACTGAAGCTTTCTTT